This T cell receptor (beta chain) was retrieved from a study of T cell clusters in autoimmune cytopenias. Broader study findings: Compared with active autoimmune hepatitis patients, healthy donors showed about 2.7-fold more exclusive TRB clusters. Primary autoimmune cytopenia patients appeared to lack physiological T cell clusters present in healthy donors.

TRB was amplified from 250 ng of peripheral blood genomic DNA per sample. As regards this clonotype: What it binds is not known.

TRB was amplified by touch-down multiplex PCR, primer pools A and B combined. Reprocessing the multiplex PCR reads, TCRdb reports a single entry for every CDR3 protein and omits DNA. This specimen shows around 8,000 distinct CDR3 sequences; the ten leading clones hold under 6.5%. The CDR3 totals 18 residues. CDR1 is LGHNA, CDR2 YSLEER, per germline. This sequence joins TRBV4-3 and TRBJ1-5; the TRBD1 assignment by TCRdb is unverifiable without DNA. The source material was peripheral blood. The TCR originated in a human donor with an autoimmune cytopenia or autoimmune hepatitis (not recorded which). This CDR3 reads CASSQDVGGGYSNQPQHF.